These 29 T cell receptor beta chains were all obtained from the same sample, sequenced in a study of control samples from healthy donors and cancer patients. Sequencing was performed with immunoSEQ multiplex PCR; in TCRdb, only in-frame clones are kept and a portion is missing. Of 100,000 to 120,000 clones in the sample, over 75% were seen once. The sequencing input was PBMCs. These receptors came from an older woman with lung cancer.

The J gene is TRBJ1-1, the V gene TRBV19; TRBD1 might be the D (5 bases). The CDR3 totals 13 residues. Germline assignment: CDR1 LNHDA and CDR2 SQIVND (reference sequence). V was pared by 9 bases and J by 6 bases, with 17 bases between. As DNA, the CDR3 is TGTGCCAGCCGCGCAGGGCCCACTGCTGAAGCTTTCTTT. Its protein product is CASRAGPTAEAFF. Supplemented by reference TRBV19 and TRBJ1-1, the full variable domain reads DGGITQSPKYLFRKEGQNVTLSCEQNLNHDAMYWYRQDPGQGLRLIYYSQIVNDFQKGDIAEGYSVSREKKESFPLTVTSAQKNPTAFYLCASRAGPTAEAFFGQGTRLTVV.

The CDR3 DNA reads as TGTGCCAGCAGCTTGAGGGGCGCTGAAGCTTTCTTT. Translation: CASSLRGAEAFF. The genes are TRBV5-5 and TRBJ1-1; D may be TRBD1 (5 bases). V lost 1 base to trimming and J lost 6 bases, with 7 bases between them. Germline assignment: CDR1 SGHKS and CDR2 YYEKEE (reference sequence). This CDR3 is 12 amino acids long.

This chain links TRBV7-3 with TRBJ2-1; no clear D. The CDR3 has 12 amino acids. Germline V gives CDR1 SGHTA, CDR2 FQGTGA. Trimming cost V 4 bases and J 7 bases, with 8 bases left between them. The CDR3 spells CASSSGRNEQFF. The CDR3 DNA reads TGTGCCAGCAGCTCTGGACGTAATGAGCAGTTCTTC.

The CDR3: CASSIGWTSGQETQYF. The DNA for the CDR3 is TGTGCCAGTAGTATAGGGTGGACTAGCGGCCAAGAGACCCAGTACTTC. The chain recombines TRBV19 with TRBJ2-5; 10 bases are shared with TRBD2. J gave up 1 base and V 1 base, and 3 bases lay outside the gene matches. The length of the CDR3 is 16 residues. In germline, CDR1 is LNHDA, CDR2 SQIVND (reference sequence).

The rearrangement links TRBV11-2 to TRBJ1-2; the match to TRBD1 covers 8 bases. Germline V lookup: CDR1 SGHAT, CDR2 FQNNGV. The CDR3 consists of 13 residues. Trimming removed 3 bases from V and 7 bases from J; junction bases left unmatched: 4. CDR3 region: CASSFQGAGGYTF. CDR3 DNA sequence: TGTGCCAGCAGCTTCCAGGGGGCGGGTGGCTACACCTTC.

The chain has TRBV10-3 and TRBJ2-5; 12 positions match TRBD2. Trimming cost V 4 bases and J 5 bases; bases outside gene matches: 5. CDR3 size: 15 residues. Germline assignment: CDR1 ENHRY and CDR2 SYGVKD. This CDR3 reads CAISGLGLAGETQYF. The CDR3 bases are TGTGCCATCAGTGGCCTTGGACTAGCGGGGGAGACCCAGTACTTC.

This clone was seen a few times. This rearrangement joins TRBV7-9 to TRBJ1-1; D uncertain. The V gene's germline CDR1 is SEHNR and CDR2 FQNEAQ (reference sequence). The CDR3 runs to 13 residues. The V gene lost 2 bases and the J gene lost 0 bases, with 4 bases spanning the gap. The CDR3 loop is CASSLSVNTEAFF. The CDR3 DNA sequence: TGTGCCAGCAGCTTATCAGTGAACACTGAAGCTTTCTTT.

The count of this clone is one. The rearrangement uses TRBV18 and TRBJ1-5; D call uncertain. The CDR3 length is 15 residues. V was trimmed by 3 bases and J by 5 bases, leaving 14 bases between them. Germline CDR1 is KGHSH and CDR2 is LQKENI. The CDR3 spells CASSPRSEGDQPQHF. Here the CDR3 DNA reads TGTGCCAGCTCACCCCGTTCGGAAGGTGATCAGCCCCAGCATTTT.

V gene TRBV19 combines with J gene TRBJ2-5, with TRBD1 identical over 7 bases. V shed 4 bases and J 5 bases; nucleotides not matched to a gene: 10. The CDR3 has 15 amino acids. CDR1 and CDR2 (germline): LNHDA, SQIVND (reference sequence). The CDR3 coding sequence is TGTGCCAGTAGTACCGACAGGGCTCTGGAGGAGACCCAGTACTTC. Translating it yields CASSTDRALEETQYF.

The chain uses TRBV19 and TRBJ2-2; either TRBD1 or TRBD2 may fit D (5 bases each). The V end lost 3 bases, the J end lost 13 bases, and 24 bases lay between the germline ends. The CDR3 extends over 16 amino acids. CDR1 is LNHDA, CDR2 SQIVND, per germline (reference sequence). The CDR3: CASSIDGLSNRGGLFF. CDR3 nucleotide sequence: TGTGCCAGTAGTATTGACGGACTTAGTAACCGGGGCGGGCTGTTTTTT.

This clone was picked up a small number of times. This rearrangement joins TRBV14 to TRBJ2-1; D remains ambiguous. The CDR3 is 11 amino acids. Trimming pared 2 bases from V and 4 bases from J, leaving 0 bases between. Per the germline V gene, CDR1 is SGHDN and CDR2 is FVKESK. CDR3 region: CASSQYNEQFF. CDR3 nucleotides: TGTGCCAGCAGCCAATACAATGAGCAGTTCTTC.

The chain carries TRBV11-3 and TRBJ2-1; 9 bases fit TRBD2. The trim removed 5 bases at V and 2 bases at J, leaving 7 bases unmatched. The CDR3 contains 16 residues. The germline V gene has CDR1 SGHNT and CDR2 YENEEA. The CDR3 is CASSIGGGGAYNEQFF. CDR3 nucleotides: TGTGCCAGCAGCATAGGCGGGGGGGGAGCCTACAATGAGCAGTTCTTC.

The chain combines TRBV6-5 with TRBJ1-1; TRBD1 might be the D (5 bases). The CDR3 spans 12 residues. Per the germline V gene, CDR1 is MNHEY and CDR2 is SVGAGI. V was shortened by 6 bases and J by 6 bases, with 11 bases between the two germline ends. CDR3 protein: CASRPTGAEAFF. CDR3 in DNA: TGTGCCAGCAGGCCCACGGGGGCTGAAGCTTTCTTT.

The CDR3 is CASKLAGATSATNTGELFF. CDR3 nucleotides: TGTGCCAGCAAGCTAGCGGGAGCGACCTCCGCCACGAACACCGGGGAGCTGTTTTTT. The genes are TRBV27 and TRBJ2-2; the match to TRBD2 covers 10 bases. The CDR3 loop spans 19 amino acids. The trim removed 7 bases at V and 0 bases at J, leaving 14 bases unmatched. Looked up from germline, CDR1 is MNHEY and CDR2 is SMNVEV (reference sequence).

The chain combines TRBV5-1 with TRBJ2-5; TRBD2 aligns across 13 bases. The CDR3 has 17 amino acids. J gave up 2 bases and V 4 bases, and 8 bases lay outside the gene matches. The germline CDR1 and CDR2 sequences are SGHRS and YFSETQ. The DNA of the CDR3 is TGCGCCAGCAGCAATCCGGGACTAGCGGGGCCTCAAGAGACCCAGTACTTC. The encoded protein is CASSNPGLAGPQETQYF. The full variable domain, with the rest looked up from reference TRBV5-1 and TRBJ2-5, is KAGVTQTPRYLIKTRGQQVTLSCSPISGHRSVSWYQQTPGQGLQFLFEYFSETQRNKGNFPGRFSGRQFSNSRSEMNVSTLELGDSALYLCASSNPGLAGPQETQYFGPGTRLLVL.

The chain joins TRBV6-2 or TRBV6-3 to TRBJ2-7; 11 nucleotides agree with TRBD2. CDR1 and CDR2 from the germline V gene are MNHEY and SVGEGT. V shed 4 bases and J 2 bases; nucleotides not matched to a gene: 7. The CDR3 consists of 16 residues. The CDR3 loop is CASSLHRLAGPYEQYF. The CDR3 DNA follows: TGTGCCAGCAGTTTGCATAGACTAGCGGGACCCTACGAGCAGTACTTC.

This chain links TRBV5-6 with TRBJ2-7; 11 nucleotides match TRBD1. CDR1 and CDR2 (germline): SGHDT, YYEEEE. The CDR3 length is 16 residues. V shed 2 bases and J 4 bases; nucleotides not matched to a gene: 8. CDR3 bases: TGTGCCAGCAGCTTAAGGACAGGGGGCCGTAGGTACGAGCAGTACTTC. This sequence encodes CASSLRTGGRRYEQYF.

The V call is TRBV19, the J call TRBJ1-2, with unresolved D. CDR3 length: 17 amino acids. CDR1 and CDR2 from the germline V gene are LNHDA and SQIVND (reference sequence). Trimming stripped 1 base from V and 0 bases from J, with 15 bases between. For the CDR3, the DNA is TGTGCCAGTAGTATAGGGTACAACTACGGGACTAACTATGGCTACACCTTC. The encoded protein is CASSIGYNYGTNYGYTF. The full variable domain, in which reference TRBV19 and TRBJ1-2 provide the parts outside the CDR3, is DGGITQSPKYLFRKEGQNVTLSCEQNLNHDAMYWYRQDPGQGLRLIYYSQIVNDFQKGDIAEGYSVSREKKESFPLTVTSAQKNPTAFYLCASSIGYNYGTNYGYTFGSGTRLTVV.

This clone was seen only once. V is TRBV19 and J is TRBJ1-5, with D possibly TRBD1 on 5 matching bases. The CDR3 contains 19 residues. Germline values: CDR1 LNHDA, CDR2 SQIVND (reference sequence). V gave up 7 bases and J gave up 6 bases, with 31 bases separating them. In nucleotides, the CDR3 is TGTGCCAGTACCTTAAGTTTGACAGTACGCTCGGCCCAAGGTCAGCCCCAGCATTTT. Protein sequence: CASTLSLTVRSAQGQPQHF.

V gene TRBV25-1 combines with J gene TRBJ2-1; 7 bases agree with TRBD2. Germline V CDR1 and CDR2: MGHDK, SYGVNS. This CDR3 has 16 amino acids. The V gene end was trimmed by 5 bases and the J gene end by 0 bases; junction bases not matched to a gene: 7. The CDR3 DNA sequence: TGTGCCAGCAGTCGGGCGGGGGTCAGCTCCTACAATGAGCAGTTCTTC. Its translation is CASSRAGVSSYNEQFF.

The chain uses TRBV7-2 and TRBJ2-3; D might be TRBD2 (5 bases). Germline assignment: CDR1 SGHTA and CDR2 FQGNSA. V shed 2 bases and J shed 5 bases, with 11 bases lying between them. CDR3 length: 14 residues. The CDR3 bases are TGTGCCAGCAGCTTAACCGGGGTTGGAGATACGCAGTATTTT. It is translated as CASSLTGVGDTQYF. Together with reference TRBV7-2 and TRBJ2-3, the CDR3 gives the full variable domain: GAGVSQSPSNKVTEKGKDVELRCDPISGHTALYWYRQSLGQGLEFLIYFQGNSAPDKSGLPSDRFSAERTGGSVSTLTIQRTQQEDSAVYLCASSLTGVGDTQYFGPGTRLTVL.

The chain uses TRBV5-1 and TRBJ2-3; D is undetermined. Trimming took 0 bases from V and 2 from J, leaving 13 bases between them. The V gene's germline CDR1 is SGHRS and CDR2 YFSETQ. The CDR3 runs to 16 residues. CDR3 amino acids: CASSLEGRWDTDTQYF. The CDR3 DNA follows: TGCGCCAGCAGCTTGGAGGGCAGGTGGGACACAGATACGCAGTATTTT.

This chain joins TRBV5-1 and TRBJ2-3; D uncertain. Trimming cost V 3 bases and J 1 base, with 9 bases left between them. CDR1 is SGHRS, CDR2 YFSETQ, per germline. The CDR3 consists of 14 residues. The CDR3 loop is CASSWARGTDTQYF. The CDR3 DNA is TGCGCCAGCAGCTGGGCAAGGGGCACAGATACGCAGTATTTT.

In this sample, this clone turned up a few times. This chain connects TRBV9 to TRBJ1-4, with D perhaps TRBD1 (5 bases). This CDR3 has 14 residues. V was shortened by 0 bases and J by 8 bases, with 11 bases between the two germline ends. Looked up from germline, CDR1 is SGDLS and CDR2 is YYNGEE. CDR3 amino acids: CASSVGQGREKLFF. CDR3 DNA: TGTGCCAGCAGCGTAGGGCAGGGAAGAGAAAAACTGTTTTTT.

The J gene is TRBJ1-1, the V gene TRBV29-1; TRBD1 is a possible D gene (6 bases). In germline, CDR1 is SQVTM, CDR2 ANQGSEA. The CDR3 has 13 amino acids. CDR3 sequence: CVGASIMNTEAFF. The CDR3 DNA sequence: TGCGTGGGGGCGTCCATCATGAACACTGAAGCTTTCTTT. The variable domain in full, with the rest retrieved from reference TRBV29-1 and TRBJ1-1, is SAVISQKPSRDICQRGTSLTIQCQVDSQVTMMFWYRQQPGQSLTLIATANQGSEATYESGFVIDKFPISRPNLTFSTLTVSNMSPEDSSIYLCVGASIMNTEAFFGQGTRLTVV.

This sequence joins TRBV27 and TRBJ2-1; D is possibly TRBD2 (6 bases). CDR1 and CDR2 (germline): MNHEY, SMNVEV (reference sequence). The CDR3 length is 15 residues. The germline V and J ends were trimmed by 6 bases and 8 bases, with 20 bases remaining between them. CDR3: CASRSPGALTDEQFF. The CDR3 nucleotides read TGTGCCAGCAGGAGTCCGGGAGCCCTAACCGATGAGCAGTTCTTC.

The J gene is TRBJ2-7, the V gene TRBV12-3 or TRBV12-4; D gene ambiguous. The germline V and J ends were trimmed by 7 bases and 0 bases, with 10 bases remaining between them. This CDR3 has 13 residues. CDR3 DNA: TGTGCCAGCACCCCTATAGGCTCCTACGAGCAGTACTTC. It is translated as CASTPIGSYEQYF.

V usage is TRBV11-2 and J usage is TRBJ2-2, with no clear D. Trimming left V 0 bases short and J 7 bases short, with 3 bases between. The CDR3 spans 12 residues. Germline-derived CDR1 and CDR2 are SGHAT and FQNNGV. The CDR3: CASSLEIGELFF. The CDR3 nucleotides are TGTGCCAGCAGCTTAGAGATCGGGGAGCTGTTTTTT.

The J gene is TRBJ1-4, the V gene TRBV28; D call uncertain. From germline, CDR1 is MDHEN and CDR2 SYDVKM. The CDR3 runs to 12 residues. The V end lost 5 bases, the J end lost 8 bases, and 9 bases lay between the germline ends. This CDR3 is CASSRTREKLFF. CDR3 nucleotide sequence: TGTGCCAGCAGTAGAACAAGGGAAAAACTGTTTTTT.